What follows are 19 T cell receptor beta chains derived from one specimen sequenced in a study of CD8+CD57+ T cells in acquired aplastic anemia. Genomic DNA served as template for TCR beta VDJ and CDR3 profiling. TCRdb used MiXCR to reprocess the reads, holding one entry per CDR3 protein. The profile shows over 40,000 distinct CDR3 sequences, approximately 72% of them singletons. The specimen was sorted CD4+, CD8+, or CD8+CD57+ T cells (not recorded which) from PBMCs. The receptors here all came from a human donor in good health, serving as a control.

Only a few counts were recorded for this clonotype. This rearrangement joins TRBV5-1 to TRBJ1-1; D perhaps matches TRBD1 (6 bases). The length of the CDR3 is 15 residues. Trimming left V 0 bases short and J 1 base short, with 10 bases between. The germline V gene has CDR1 SGHRS and CDR2 YFSETQ. CDR3 sequence reads: CASSLGGARNTEAFF. The CDR3 coding sequence is TGCGCCAGCAGCTTGGGGGGGGCGCGGAACACTGAAGCTTTCTTT.

This chain links TRBV24-1 with TRBJ2-7; 9 nucleotides match TRBD1. V was pared by 7 bases and J by 2 bases, with 5 bases of the junction left unmatched. The V gene's germline CDR1 is KGHDR and CDR2 SFDVKD. The CDR3 runs to 14 residues. CDR3 nucleotides: TGTGCCACCAGCGGGACAGGGACTACCTACGAGCAGTACTTC. This gives the protein CATSGTGTTYEQYF.

This chain joins TRBV7-2 and TRBJ1-2, with D hard to call. Trimming pared 2 bases from V and 3 bases from J, leaving 7 bases between. This CDR3 comprises 13 residues. Germline CDR1 SGHTA, CDR2 FQGNSA. CDR3 nucleotides: TGTGCCAGCAGCTTACTGCAGCACTATGGCTACACCTTC. It codes for CASSLLQHYGYTF.

This chain links TRBV19 with TRBJ2-3, with D tentatively TRBD1 or TRBD2 (5 bases each). The CDR3 totals 15 residues. Germline assignment: CDR1 LNHDA and CDR2 SQIVND (reference sequence). Trimming pared 4 bases from V and 4 bases from J, leaving 15 bases between. CDR3: CASSNPTGAADTQYF. The DNA for the CDR3 is TGTGCCAGTAGTAACCCGACCGGGGCAGCAGATACGCAGTATTTT.

V is TRBV15 and J is TRBJ2-7; TRBD2 agrees at 7 bases. Germline V CDR1 and CDR2: LNHNV, YYDKDF (reference sequence). The CDR3 totals 17 residues. The ends lost 5 bases at V and 10 bases at J; junction bases unmatched: 23. This chain's CDR3 is CATSGGLTGTNLLSQYF. As DNA, the CDR3 is TGTGCCACCAGCGGGGGACTCACGGGGACTAATCTCTTATCTCAGTACTTC.

The chain employs TRBV5-6 and TRBJ1-5, with D maybe TRBD1 (6 bases). Germline CDR1 SGHDT, CDR2 YYEEEE. The CDR3 is 15 amino acids. Trimming took off 4 bases at V and 4 bases at J, with 15 bases between the two ends. This chain's CDR3 is CASSPAGDANQPQHF. In DNA, the CDR3 is TGTGCCAGCAGCCCGGCAGGGGACGCAAATCAGCCCCAGCATTTT.

This rearrangement joins TRBV9 to TRBJ1-1, with a tentative D call TRBD1 (6 bases). Trimming removed 2 bases at V and 4 bases at J, with 12 bases between. CDR3 length: 14 amino acids. CDR1 is SGDLS and CDR2 is YYNGEE in the germline V gene. The CDR3 loop reads CASSVDSSSTEAFF. As DNA, the CDR3 is TGTGCCAGCAGCGTGGACAGCTCGAGCACTGAAGCTTTCTTT.

The gene calls are TRBV15 and TRBJ2-7, with D maybe TRBD1 (5 bases). The germline V and J ends were trimmed by 2 bases and 0 bases, with 8 bases remaining between them. This CDR3 is 14 amino acids long. Germline V gene data show CDR1 as LNHNV and CDR2 as YYDKDF (reference sequence). CDR3 bases: TGTGCCACCAGCAGAACAGGAGTCTCCTACGAGCAGTACTTC. Translated, it gives CATSRTGVSYEQYF.

The CDR3 sequence is CATSLKPGHQFRDYGYTF. Written as DNA, the CDR3 is TGTGCCACCAGCTTGAAACCGGGACACCAGTTTCGTGACTATGGCTACACCTTC. J is TRBJ1-2 and V is TRBV15; tentative D call: TRBD1 (6 bases). V lost 5 bases and J lost 3, with 25 bases in between. Germline V gene sequence: CDR1 LNHNV, CDR2 YYDKDF (reference sequence). This CDR3 region has 18 residues.

This sequence joins TRBV15 and TRBJ2-2; TRBD2 matches 9 bases. Germline CDR1 is LNHNV and CDR2 is YYDKDF (reference sequence). The CDR3 spans 17 residues. The trim removed 0 bases at V and 6 bases at J, leaving 8 bases unmatched. CDR3: CATSRDPAGGRAGELFF. The CDR3 DNA follows: TGTGCCACCAGCAGAGATCCAGCGGGGGGTCGGGCCGGGGAGCTGTTTTTT.

The rearrangement links TRBV10-1 to TRBJ2-2; 7 bases map to TRBD1. Germline-derived CDR1 and CDR2 are WNHNN and SYGVQD (reference sequence). This CDR3 region has 13 residues. J was trimmed by 4 bases and V by 9 bases; bases with no gene match: 5. In DNA, the CDR3 is TGCGCCAGTGGTCCAGGGGGCACCGGGGAGCTGTTTTTT. Protein sequence: CASGPGGTGELFF.

The rearrangement links TRBV19 to TRBJ1-6, with 11 bases fitting TRBD1. This CDR3 is built from 13 residues. From germline, CDR1 is LNHDA and CDR2 SQIVND (reference sequence). Unmatched junction bases numbered 4, after V lost 8 bases and J lost 10 bases. The CDR3 here is CASRDRGDSPLHF. For the CDR3, the DNA is TGTGCCAGTCGGGACAGGGGGGACTCACCCCTCCACTTT.

Written as DNA, the CDR3 is TGTGCCAGCAGCCACGGGGGGGCGCTTACAGATACGCAGTATTTT. Translated: CASSHGGALTDTQYF. The chain couples TRBV11-1 to TRBJ2-3; 8 bases agree with TRBD2. Trimming took 5 bases from V and 3 from J; bases not matched to a gene: 7. Germline V gene sequence: CDR1 SGHAT, CDR2 FQDESV (reference sequence). The CDR3 sequence is 15 residues long.

V is TRBV10-1 and J is TRBJ2-7, with a weak D call TRBD1 (6 bases). Trimming shortened V by 8 bases and J by 6 bases, and 20 bases separated the two germline ends. The length of the CDR3 is 14 residues. Germline lookup yields CDR1 WNHNN and CDR2 SYGVQD (reference sequence). The CDR3 spells CASSGQLLLGEQYF. As DNA, the CDR3 is TGCGCCAGCTCAGGACAGCTGCTCCTAGGCGAGCAGTACTTC.

A word on this clonotype: As the CDR3 is not closed by the conserved phenylalanine or tryptophan, this likely results from a read error. The rearrangement links TRBV2 to TRBJ2-7; perhaps TRBD1 as D (6 bases). The length of the CDR3 is 14 residues. Germline loops: CDR1 SNHLY, CDR2 FYNNEI. The V end lost 6 bases, the J end lost 8 bases, and 20 bases lay between the germline ends. This chain's CDR3 is CASSRANKGHKQYL. The CDR3, as DNA: TGTGCCAGCAGCCGAGCCAATAAGGGACACAAGCAGTACCTC.

The chain employs TRBV19 and TRBJ1-2, with D maybe TRBD1 (6 bases). Trimming took 6 bases from V and 7 from J, leaving 18 bases between them. The CDR3 consists of 14 residues. The germline CDR1 and CDR2 sequences are LNHDA and SQIVND (reference sequence). This chain's CDR3 is CASSPAFSGVGYTF. CDR3 sequence (DNA): TGTGCCAGTAGCCCAGCCTTTTCAGGGGTTGGCTACACCTTC. Together with reference TRBV19 and TRBJ1-2, the CDR3 gives the full variable domain: DGGITQSPKYLFRKEGQNVTLSCEQNLNHDAMYWYRQDPGQGLRLIYYSQIVNDFQKGDIAEGYSVSREKKESFPLTVTSAQKNPTAFYLCASSPAFSGVGYTFGSGTRLTVV.

In this sample, this clonotype turned up many times. The rearrangement links TRBV30 to TRBJ1-1; 8 positions match TRBD1. J lost 3 bases, V lost 2 bases, and 2 bases had no gene match. The CDR3 loop spans 13 amino acids. Germline values: CDR1 GTSNPN, CDR2 SVGIG (reference sequence). CDR3 sequence reads: CAWSNRGDTEAFF. Here the CDR3 DNA reads TGTGCCTGGAGTAACAGGGGGGACACTGAAGCTTTCTTT.

This clonotype was found once. The V call is TRBV2, the J call TRBJ2-7; the D gene is possibly TRBD1 (5 bases). The germline V gene encodes CDR1 SNHLY and CDR2 FYNNEI. This CDR3 region has 14 residues. V gave up 6 bases and J gave up 3 bases, with 15 bases separating them. In nucleotides, the CDR3 is TGTGCCAGCAGAACAGGACGATTGGACTACGAGCAGTACTTC. Protein product: CASRTGRLDYEQYF.

This clonotype has only one observation. The chain couples TRBV25-1 to TRBJ1-2; D possibly corresponds to TRBD1 (5 bases). Germline values: CDR1 MGHDK, CDR2 SYGVNS. The CDR3 runs 14 residues. Trimming removed 1 base at V and 3 bases at J, with 9 bases between. CDR3 bases: TGTGCCAGCAGTGAATGGGGAGGGGACTATGGCTACACCTTC. It translates to CASSEWGGDYGYTF.